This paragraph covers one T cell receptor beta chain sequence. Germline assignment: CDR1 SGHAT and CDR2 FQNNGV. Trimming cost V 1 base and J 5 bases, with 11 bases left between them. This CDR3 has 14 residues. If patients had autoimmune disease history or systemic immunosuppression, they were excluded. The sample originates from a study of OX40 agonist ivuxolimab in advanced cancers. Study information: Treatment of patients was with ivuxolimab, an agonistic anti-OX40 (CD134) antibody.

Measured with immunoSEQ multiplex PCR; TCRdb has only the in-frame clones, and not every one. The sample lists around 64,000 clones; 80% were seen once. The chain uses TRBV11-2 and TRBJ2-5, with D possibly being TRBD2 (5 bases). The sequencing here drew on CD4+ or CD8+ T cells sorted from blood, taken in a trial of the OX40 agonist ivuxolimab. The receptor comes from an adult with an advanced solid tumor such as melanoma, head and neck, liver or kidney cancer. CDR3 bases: TGTGCCAGCAGCTTAGTACAGCAGCGGGAGACCCAGTACTTC. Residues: CASSLVQQRETQYF.